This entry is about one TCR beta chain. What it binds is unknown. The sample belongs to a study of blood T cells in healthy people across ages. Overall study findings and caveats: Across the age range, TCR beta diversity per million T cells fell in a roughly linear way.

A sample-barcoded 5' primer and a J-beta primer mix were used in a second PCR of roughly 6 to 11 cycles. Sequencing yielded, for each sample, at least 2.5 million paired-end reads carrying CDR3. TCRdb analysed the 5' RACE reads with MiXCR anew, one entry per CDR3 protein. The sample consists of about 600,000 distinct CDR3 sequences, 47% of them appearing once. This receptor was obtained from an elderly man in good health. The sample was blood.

The CDR3 coding sequence is TGTGCCATCCCCGAGGGGCCTAGGACAGGGGCGATCCCTAACTATGGCTACACCTTC. Translating gives CAIPEGPRTGAIPNYGYTF. The chain is built from TRBV2 and TRBJ1-2; TRBD1 matches at 9 bases. Germline V gene sequence: CDR1 SNHLY, CDR2 FYNNEI. This CDR3 spans 19 amino acids. J lost 0 bases, V lost 10 bases, and 21 bases had no gene match.